The 23 T cell receptor beta chains reported below all come from one sample, sequenced in a study of blood T cell repertoires in COVID-19. The method was immunoSEQ multiplex PCR; TCRdb's version includes in-frame clones alone and lacks a portion of them. The table has tens of thousands of clones, approximately 80% seen once. The sequencing sample was made of peripheral blood. Receptors were obtained from a human donor in a cohort sampled during active COVID-19.

This chain links TRBV28 with TRBJ2-5, with 13 bases fitting TRBD2. The CDR3 consists of 18 residues. Germline V gives CDR1 MDHEN, CDR2 SYDVKM. Trimming removed 2 bases from V and 5 bases from J; junction bases left unmatched: 11. The CDR3 region is CASSLRDPGLAGAETQYF. For the CDR3, the DNA is TGTGCCAGCAGTTTAAGGGACCCAGGACTAGCGGGAGCGGAGACCCAGTACTTC. Full variable domain (remainder filled in from reference TRBV28 and TRBJ2-5): DVKVTQSSRYLVKRTGEKVFLECVQDMDHENMFWYRQDPGLGLRLIYFSYDVKMKEKGDIPEGYSVSREKKERFSLILESASTNQTSMYLCASSLRDPGLAGAETQYFGPGTRLLVL.

The chain employs TRBV3-1 (or the pseudogene TRBV3-2) and TRBJ2-5; 7 nucleotides align to TRBD2. This CDR3 contains 17 residues. Germline CDR1 reads LGHDT; CDR2 reads YNNKEL (reference sequence). Germline trimming cut 2 bases from V and 9 bases from J; bases unmatched to any gene: 18. CDR3 nucleotides: TGTGCCAGCAGCCAAAGGTCTTTGGGTAGGGACGGGGGGTCCCAGTACTTC. Translation gives CASSQRSLGRDGGSQYF.

This chain connects TRBV7-9 to TRBJ2-7, with 11 bases fitting TRBD1. CDR3 size: 15 residues. V shed 4 bases and J 3 bases; nucleotides not matched to a gene: 5. Germline CDR1 SEHNR, CDR2 FQNEAQ (reference sequence). This CDR3 reads CASSSPGQGGYEQYF. CDR3 DNA sequence: TGTGCCAGCAGCTCCCCGGGACAGGGGGGCTACGAGCAGTACTTC.

This clone has just a few counts. This chain connects TRBV6-5 to TRBJ2-1; the match to TRBD2 covers 9 bases. The germline V gene has CDR1 MNHEY and CDR2 SVGAGI. V shed 10 bases and J 5 bases; nucleotides not matched to a gene: 9. The length of the CDR3 is 14 residues. CDR3 sequence reads: CAIRAGGLNNEQFF. The CDR3 bases are TGTGCCATCCGGGCGGGAGGGTTAAACAATGAGCAGTTCTTC.

V usage is TRBV29-1 and J usage is TRBJ2-7; TRBD1 aligns across 8 bases. V gave up 6 bases and J gave up 2 bases; unmatched junction bases: 15. The germline CDR1 and CDR2 sequences are SQVTM and ANQGSEA. The CDR3 runs 16 residues. CDR3 protein: CSVIKAGQEKTYEQYF. In DNA form, the CDR3 reads TGCAGCGTCATCAAGGCGGGACAGGAGAAGACCTACGAGCAGTACTTC.

The chain carries TRBV7-9 and TRBJ2-7; a weak D match, TRBD2 (7 bases). The CDR3 consists of 16 residues. The V end was cut by 4 bases, the J end by 3 bases, with 19 bases between. Germline V gene sequence: CDR1 SEHNR, CDR2 FQNEAQ (reference sequence). The CDR3 bases are TGTGCCAGCAGCTCCCTGGGGGGGGGCAGCCTCTACGAGCAGTACTTC. This translates into CASSSLGGGSLYEQYF.

This clone was counted once. The chain links TRBV6-1 to TRBJ2-7; the match to TRBD1 covers 8 bases. Trimming cost V 1 base and J 5 bases; bases outside gene matches: 7. Germline assignment: CDR1 MNHNS and CDR2 SASEGT. This CDR3 region has 15 residues. The CDR3 loop is CASSEGRQGSHEQYF. The CDR3 nucleotides read TGTGCCAGCAGTGAAGGGAGACAGGGGAGCCACGAGCAGTACTTC.

The chain recombines TRBV27 with TRBJ2-1, with TRBD2 identical over 7 bases. CDR1 and CDR2 from the germline V gene are MNHEY and SMNVEV (reference sequence). V lost 5 bases, J lost 6 bases, and 4 bases stayed unmatched. CDR3 length equals 13 residues. CDR3 sequence reads: CASSKLASNEQFF. The CDR3 DNA is TGTGCCAGCAGTAAACTAGCGAGCAATGAGCAGTTCTTC.

The gene calls are TRBV5-1 and TRBJ1-1, with D unresolved. Germline-derived CDR1 and CDR2 are SGHRS and YFSETQ. Between the trimmed V and J ends, which lost 4 bases and 7 bases, there was a span of 17 bases. The CDR3 spans 14 residues. In DNA, the CDR3 is TGCGCCAGCAGCCCCCGACTTGACGCGAGTGAAGCTTTCTTT. Protein sequence: CASSPRLDASEAFF.

The genes are TRBV5-1 and TRBJ2-1; 13 nucleotides align to TRBD2. V lost 4 bases, J lost 6 bases, and 10 bases stayed unmatched. This CDR3 is 17 amino acids long. Germline lookup yields CDR1 SGHRS and CDR2 YFSETQ. The CDR3 loop is CASSPGTSGVLSNEQFF. The CDR3 DNA is TGCGCCAGCAGCCCCGGGACTAGCGGGGTCCTCAGCAATGAGCAGTTCTTC. The full variable domain, its missing parts supplied by reference TRBV5-1 and TRBJ2-1, is KAGVTQTPRYLIKTRGQQVTLSCSPISGHRSVSWYQQTPGQGLQFLFEYFSETQRNKGNFPGRFSGRQFSNSRSEMNVSTLELGDSALYLCASSPGTSGVLSNEQFFGPGTRLTVL.

This clone appeared many times. CDR3 sequence: CASRTGQMWGEQYF. The CDR3 bases are TGTGCCAGCAGAACTGGACAGATGTGGGGCGAGCAGTACTTC. This rearrangement joins TRBV11-2 to TRBJ2-7, with D maybe TRBD1 (6 bases). The CDR3 covers 14 residues. The V gene lost 6 bases and the J gene lost 6 bases, with 18 bases spanning the gap. CDR1 is SGHAT, CDR2 FQNNGV, per germline.

The V gene is TRBV15, the J gene TRBJ2-1; 7 bases match TRBD2. The CDR3 covers 13 residues. The germline CDR1 and CDR2 sequences are LNHNV and YYDKDF (reference sequence). The CDR3 loop is CASGREDYNEQFF. CDR3 nucleotide sequence: TGTGCGTCGGGACGGGAGGACTACAATGAGCAGTTCTTC.

This clone was seen a single time. The chain couples TRBV2 to TRBJ2-5, with 7 bases lining up with TRBD2. J lost 2 bases, V lost 4 bases, and 4 bases had no gene match. Germline V gene lookup returns CDR1 SNHLY and CDR2 FYNNEI. The CDR3 totals 14 residues. The CDR3 spells CASSGASGQETQYF. In DNA form, the CDR3 reads TGTGCCAGCAGTGGGGCTAGCGGACAAGAGACCCAGTACTTC.

The chain carries TRBV4-2 and TRBJ2-2; 10 nucleotides line up with TRBD2. Germline-derived CDR1 and CDR2 are LGHNA and YNFKEQ. V shed 4 bases, J shed 6 bases, and the junction held 8 bases outside the gene matches. The CDR3 consists of 16 residues. The CDR3 region is CASSPRTSGIAGELFF. The CDR3 bases are TGTGCCAGCAGCCCTCGAACTAGCGGGATCGCCGGGGAGCTGTTTTTT.

The genes are TRBV30 and TRBJ1-4; TRBD1 agrees at 7 bases. With 0 bases clipped from V and 3 bases from J, the junction kept 1 base outside the gene matches. The CDR3 is 14 residues long. CDR1 is GTSNPN and CDR2 is SVGIG in the germline V gene (reference sequence). As DNA, the CDR3 is TGTGCCTGGAGTGTGGGGACAGCTAATGAAAAACTGTTTTTT. Its protein is CAWSVGTANEKLFF.

The chain is built from TRBV28 and TRBJ1-2, with a possible D match to TRBD1 (5 bases). Per germline, CDR1 MDHEN and CDR2 SYDVKM. This CDR3 is 14 amino acids long. Trimming took 4 bases from V and 5 from J, leaving 14 bases between them. The DNA for the CDR3 is TGTGCCAGCAGTTCGACAGCCGGGCTGTATGGCTACACCTTC. Residues: CASSSTAGLYGYTF.

The rearrangement links TRBV5-1 to TRBJ2-1; D may be TRBD1 (5 bases). Germline V CDR1 and CDR2: SGHRS, YFSETQ. The CDR3 runs to 17 residues. Trimming shortened V by 4 bases and J by 0 bases, and 17 bases separated the two germline ends. This chain's CDR3 is CASSDTRAASSYNEQFF. For the CDR3, the DNA is TGCGCCAGCAGCGACACCAGGGCGGCGAGCTCCTACAATGAGCAGTTCTTC. The full variable domain, with the rest looked up from reference TRBV5-1 and TRBJ2-1, is KAGVTQTPRYLIKTRGQQVTLSCSPISGHRSVSWYQQTPGQGLQFLFEYFSETQRNKGNFPGRFSGRQFSNSRSEMNVSTLELGDSALYLCASSDTRAASSYNEQFFGPGTRLTVL.

The rearrangement uses TRBV14 and TRBJ2-7; possible D gene TRBD2, 6 bases. Germline V CDR1 and CDR2: SGHDN, FVKESK. The CDR3 runs to 13 residues. Trimming shortened V by 5 bases and J by 7 bases, and 15 bases separated the two germline ends. CDR3 sequence: CASSIPGRDEQYF. CDR3 nucleotide sequence: TGTGCCAGCAGCATTCCCGGGAGAGATGAGCAGTACTTC.

This clone was found once. The V gene is TRBV10-3, the J gene TRBJ2-7; 9 nucleotides align to TRBD2. With 8 bases clipped from V and 5 bases from J, the junction kept 7 bases outside the gene matches. Germline V gene data show CDR1 as ENHRY and CDR2 as SYGVKD. CDR3 length: 13 residues. The CDR3 DNA reads as TGTGCCATCTGTCCAGCGGGAGGCCACGAGCAGTACTTC. Translated: CAICPAGGHEQYF.

The chain links TRBV3-1 (or the pseudogene TRBV3-2) to TRBJ2-1; TRBD2 aligns across 15 bases. Germline lookup yields CDR1 LGHDT and CDR2 YNNKEL (reference sequence). V was clipped by 6 bases and J by 10 bases; unmatched bases: 7. The CDR3 consists of 15 residues. CDR3: CASREGLAGGKEQFF. The DNA for the CDR3 is TGTGCCAGCAGAGAGGGACTAGCGGGAGGTAAAGAGCAGTTCTTC.

V is TRBV3-1 (or the pseudogene TRBV3-2) and J is TRBJ1-2; D ambiguous. The CDR3 contains 14 residues. V was trimmed by 4 bases and J by 8 bases, leaving 17 bases between them. Per the germline V gene, CDR1 is LGHDT and CDR2 is YNNKEL (reference sequence). CDR3 in DNA: TGTGCCAGCAGCCCAACCGACAAGGTCGGCGGCTACACCTTC. Its protein is CASSPTDKVGGYTF.

The CDR3 loop is CASSQGLAGGSEQYF. The CDR3 DNA reads as TGTGCCAGCAGCCAAGGACTAGCGGGAGGGTCCGAGCAGTACTTC. This rearrangement joins TRBV3-1 (or the pseudogene TRBV3-2) to TRBJ2-7, with TRBD2 matching 14 bases. CDR3 size: 15 residues. V lost 1 base and J lost 6; bases outside the gene matches: 2. The germline V gene has CDR1 LGHDT and CDR2 YNNKEL (reference sequence).

This clone was picked up a small number of times. The chain employs TRBV2 and TRBJ2-7; 14 bases are shared with TRBD2. V lost 5 bases and J lost 3; bases outside the gene matches: 3. The CDR3 has 15 amino acids. Germline CDR1 SNHLY, CDR2 FYNNEI. The CDR3 here is CASSLGLAGVYEQYF. The CDR3 DNA reads TGTGCCAGCAGTTTGGGACTAGCGGGAGTCTACGAGCAGTACTTC. Supplemented by reference TRBV2 and TRBJ2-7, the full variable domain reads EPEVTQTPSHQVTQMGQEVILRCVPISNHLYFYWYRQILGQKVEFLVSFYNNEISEKSEIFDDQFSVERPDGSNFTLKIRSTKLEDSAMYFCASSLGLAGVYEQYFGPGTRLTVT.